This T cell receptor (beta chain) was profiled in a study of cytomegalovirus exposure and HLA in healthy donors. V dropped 5 bases and J dropped 1 base, with 21 bases sitting between them. The CDR3 has 19 residues. The germline CDR1 and CDR2 sequences are MDHEN and SYDVKM. This clone was counted once. PCR amplification relied on 60 Vbeta primers (plus 13 Jbeta primers). TCRdb keeps only in-frame clones here, not all; method: immunoSEQ multiplex PCR. The sample includes under 200,000 clones, 82% of them seen just once. The V call is TRBV28, the J call TRBJ2-6; D is undetermined. Sequenced input: PBMCs. The receptor was derived from a woman in her forties or fifties in good health and CMV-seronegative. CDR3 sequence (DNA): TGTGCCAGCAGTCCCCGTTCAGTACGTCCCTTTTCTGGGGCCAACGTCCTGACTTTC. Translating gives CASSPRSVRPFSGANVLTF.